The clone carrying this TCR beta chain was seen only once. This entry comes from a study of blood T cell repertoires in COVID-19. Libraries were prepared by immunoSEQ multiplex PCR; TCRdb keeps only in-frame clonotypes and omits some of them. Of fewer than 250,000 clones in the sample, more than 75% are singletons; the top ten hold around 2.7%. The receptor comes from a man between 60 and 70 years old with acute or convalescent COVID-19. The sequencing input was peripheral blood.

CDR3 in DNA: TGTGCCAGCAGCCAAGTACTAGCGATTGTTTCTCTAAAGACCCAGTACTTC. It is translated as CASSQVLAIVSLKTQYF. The gene calls are TRBV3-1 (or the pseudogene TRBV3-2) and TRBJ2-5; 7 nucleotides line up with TRBD2. The CDR3 has 17 amino acids. Germline lookup yields CDR1 LGHDT and CDR2 YNNKEL (reference sequence). V lost 1 base and J lost 6; bases outside the gene matches: 14.